These 24 T cell receptor beta chains originate from one sample sequenced in a study of T cells in localized non-small cell lung cancer. Assay used: immunoSEQ multiplex PCR; TCRdb lists only in-frame clones, some missing. Here the sample spans about 72,000 clones, 65% to 85% being singletons. The starting material was peripheral blood, obtained before any cancer treatment. These TCRs come from a female donor over 55 with stage I lung adenocarcinoma.

The chain joins TRBV9 to TRBJ2-1, with D perhaps matching TRBD2 (6 bases). In germline, CDR1 is SGDLS, CDR2 YYNGEE. This CDR3 has 16 residues. The V and J ends lost 3 bases and 2 bases respectively, with 15 bases between them. The CDR3 protein is CASSAEASATYNEQFF. The CDR3 region has the DNA TGTGCCAGCAGCGCAGAGGCTAGCGCAACCTACAATGAGCAGTTCTTC.

The genes are TRBV7-2 and TRBJ2-7; no clear D gene. Germline loops: CDR1 SGHTA, CDR2 FQGNSA. The V and J ends lost 3 bases and 6 bases respectively, with 12 bases between them. There are 13 residues in the CDR3. The CDR3 coding sequence is TGTGCCAGCAGCTTTTCCCCCTCTTTCGAGCAGTACTTC. It codes for CASSFSPSFEQYF.

The rearrangement joins TRBV5-6 to TRBJ1-5; a weak D match, TRBD1 (5 bases). Germline assignment: CDR1 SGHDT and CDR2 YYEEEE. The CDR3 sequence is 14 residues long. Trimming stripped 4 bases from V and 7 bases from J, with 15 bases between. The CDR3 nucleotides read TGTGCCAGCAGCCGATTAGCTCGGGGGCAGCCCCAGCATTTT. This gives the protein CASSRLARGQPQHF.

This chain links TRBV7-2 with TRBJ1-2, with TRBD1 identical over 11 bases. The germline V gene has CDR1 SGHTA and CDR2 FQGNSA. The CDR3 is made up of 16 amino acids. With V trimmed by 5 bases and J by 5 bases, 10 bases remained unmatched. In DNA, the CDR3 is TGTGCCAGCAGCCCGAGGTTAGGACAGGGGGCGTATGGCTACACCTTC. Its protein product is CASSPRLGQGAYGYTF.

The CDR3 region has the DNA TGTGCCAGCAGTTTCCATACAGGGGGAGGCTACGAGCAGTACTTC. Protein sequence: CASSFHTGGGYEQYF. The gene calls are TRBV28 and TRBJ2-7; the match to TRBD1 covers 8 bases. The ends lost 3 bases at V and 3 bases at J; junction bases unmatched: 7. The CDR3 is 15 amino acids. Germline V gene data show CDR1 as MDHEN and CDR2 as SYDVKM.

The chain joins TRBV27 to TRBJ1-6, with D possibly being TRBD1 (5 bases). CDR1 is MNHEY, CDR2 SMNVEV, per germline (reference sequence). The CDR3 sequence is 16 residues long. V dropped 6 bases and J dropped 6 bases, with 18 bases sitting between them. This CDR3 is CASRGDLLGFNSPLHF. In nucleotides, the CDR3 is TGTGCCAGCAGAGGGGATTTGTTAGGATTTAATTCACCCCTCCACTTT.

This clone was observed once. J is TRBJ2-7 and V is TRBV6-6, with 7 bases that match TRBD1. This CDR3 has 16 amino acids. V lost 2 bases and J lost 4; bases outside the gene matches: 11. From germline, CDR1 is MNHNY and CDR2 SVGAGI (reference sequence). The CDR3 DNA reads TGTGCCAGCAGTTACGGGACAGATTCTAGAGGGTACGAGCAGTACTTC. It translates to CASSYGTDSRGYEQYF.

V gene TRBV5-4 combines with J gene TRBJ2-6; D remains ambiguous. CDR1 is SGHNT and CDR2 is YYREEE in the germline V gene (reference sequence). Between the trimmed V and J ends, which lost 4 bases and 0 bases, there was a span of 14 bases. This CDR3 comprises 17 residues. The CDR3 DNA reads TGTGCCAGCAGCCGCGCCCAGGAATCCTCTGGGGCCAACGTCCTGACTTTC. Protein sequence: CASSRAQESSGANVLTF.

This chain joins TRBV7-9 and TRBJ1-2; 7 bases are shared with TRBD1. Germline V gene data show CDR1 as SEHNR and CDR2 as FQNEAQ (reference sequence). Trimming removed 3 bases from V and 6 bases from J; junction bases left unmatched: 7. This CDR3 has 14 amino acids. CDR3 DNA: TGTGCCAGCAGCTTCGAGGGGGCGTTGAATGGCTACACCTTC. Translating gives CASSFEGALNGYTF.

The V call is TRBV2, the J call TRBJ1-1, with a tentative D call TRBD1 (5 bases). The germline V gene has CDR1 SNHLY and CDR2 FYNNEI. The CDR3 covers 16 residues. V shed 6 bases and J shed 4 bases, with 21 bases lying between them. The chain's CDR3 is CASRGGLWELATEAFF. CDR3 DNA: TGTGCCAGCAGGGGGGGACTTTGGGAGCTGGCCACTGAAGCTTTCTTT.

The genes are TRBV14 and TRBJ2-5; D may be TRBD1 (5 bases). The V and J ends lost 2 bases and 5 bases respectively, with 15 bases between them. The CDR3 is 15 residues long. Germline CDR1 is SGHDN and CDR2 is FVKESK. CDR3 coding DNA: TGTGCCAGCAGCCAAAACCGTCCAGGGATGGAGACCCAGTACTTC. Translating gives CASSQNRPGMETQYF.

The sample holds one count of this clone. Written as DNA, the CDR3 is TGTGCCAGCCGGCGGACTAGCGGGGGTGGGGAGACCCAGTACTTC. As protein: CASRRTSGGGETQYF. V and J are TRBV6-1 and TRBJ2-5, with 13 bases lining up with TRBD2. The V and J ends lost 8 bases and 5 bases, in that order; junction bases with no gene match: 8. The CDR3 spans 15 residues. Germline V CDR1 and CDR2: MNHNS, SASEGT.

The chain joins TRBV29-1 to TRBJ1-2; D gene unclear. The CDR3 runs 13 residues. The V gene lost 6 bases and the J gene lost 0 bases, with 11 bases spanning the gap. Germline lookup yields CDR1 SQVTM and CDR2 ANQGSEA. The CDR3 bases are TGCAGCGTGACCCCGGGCTCTAACTATGGCTACACCTTC. Protein: CSVTPGSNYGYTF.

The chain uses TRBV11-2 and TRBJ2-5; D tentatively reads TRBD1 or TRBD2 (6 bases each). Germline V lookup: CDR1 SGHAT, CDR2 FQNNGV. Trimming took 10 bases from V and 5 from J, leaving 23 bases between them. The CDR3 totals 15 residues. The CDR3 nucleotides read TGTGCCACCGGCGAGGGGGGCGCTGGGCGGGAGACCCAGTACTTC. It translates to CATGEGGAGRETQYF. Full variable domain (remainder filled in from reference TRBV11-2 and TRBJ2-5): EAGVAQSPRYKIIEKRQSVAFWCNPISGHATLYWYQQILGQGPKLLIQFQNNGVVDDSQLPKDRFSAERLKGVDSTLKIQPAKLEDSAVYLCATGEGGAGRETQYFGPGTRLLVL.

J is TRBJ1-4 and V is TRBV6-1, with D unclear. This CDR3 has 14 residues. CDR1 is MNHNS and CDR2 is SASEGT in the germline V gene. V was pared by 11 bases and J by 6 bases, with 19 bases between. CDR3 residues: CAFSEELGDEKLFF. Here the CDR3 DNA reads TGTGCCTTCTCGGAGGAACTCGGGGATGAAAAACTGTTTTTT.

The chain has TRBV12-5 and TRBJ2-1; D is perhaps TRBD1 or TRBD2 (7 bases each). CDR3 length: 15 residues. V was pared by 3 bases and J by 4 bases, with 13 bases between. The germline CDR1 and CDR2 sequences are LGHNT and FRNRAP. CDR3 coding DNA: TGTGCTAGTGGTTTAGGGGGCGGGGGATACAATGAGCAGTTCTTC. Translating gives CASGLGGGGYNEQFF.

V and J are TRBV28 and TRBJ1-2; D remains unclear. V lost 11 bases and J 0 bases, leaving 10 bases between the germline ends. The CDR3 has 12 amino acids. Germline V lookup: CDR1 MDHEN, CDR2 SYDVKM. CDR3 coding DNA: TGTGCCGCGAAGTGGTCTAACTATGGCTACACCTTC. It encodes CAAKWSNYGYTF.

This clone was seen a few times. The V call is TRBV11-3, the J call TRBJ2-3; 14 bases agree with TRBD2. Trimming removed 5 bases from V and 7 bases from J; junction bases left unmatched: 8. Germline-derived CDR1 and CDR2 are SGHNT and YENEEA. The CDR3 loop spans 16 amino acids. As DNA, the CDR3 is TGTGCCAGCAGCCCAGAGGGGACTAGCGGGAGAAATACGCAGTATTTT. Translation gives CASSPEGTSGRNTQYF.

This clone showed up just once. The chain recombines TRBV5-4 with TRBJ2-1, with D possibly matching TRBD2 (7 bases). The germline CDR1 and CDR2 sequences are SGHNT and YYREEE (reference sequence). The CDR3 runs to 16 residues. Deletions cut 4 bases from V and 7 bases from J, with 21 bases between. This CDR3 is CASSKPGLQGLNEQFF. Here the CDR3 DNA reads TGTGCCAGCAGCAAACCGGGACTACAGGGATTAAATGAGCAGTTCTTC. The entire variable domain, with the rest obtained from reference TRBV5-4 and TRBJ2-1, is as follows: ETGVTQSPTHLIKTRGQQVTLRCSSQSGHNTVSWYQQALGQGPQFIFQYYREEENGRGNFPPRFSGLQFPNYSSELNVNALELDDSALYLCASSKPGLQGLNEQFFGPGTRLTVL.

The chain is built from TRBV5-1 and TRBJ2-3, with 10 bases aligning to TRBD2. The CDR3 is 16 amino acids. Losses at the gene ends were 0 bases for V and 2 bases for J; bases not matched to a gene: 3. CDR1 and CDR2 from the germline V gene are SGHRS and YFSETQ. This CDR3 is CASSLEGTSATDTQYF. The CDR3 region has the DNA TGCGCCAGCAGCTTGGAAGGGACTAGCGCCACAGATACGCAGTATTTT.

Of note for this clone: A read error may produce the germline difference seen at one junction end. The chain joins TRBV6-5 to TRBJ2-1; no definite D call. This CDR3 has 14 amino acids. Germline lookup yields CDR1 MNHEY and CDR2 SVGAGI. CDR3 sequence: CASSYSRSYNEQFF. As DNA, the CDR3 is TGTGCCAGCAGCTACTCCCGCTCCTACAATGAGCAGTTCTTC.

This clone was picked up a small number of times. The V and J genes are TRBV2 and TRBJ1-5; a weak D match, TRBD1 (6 bases). The CDR3 loop spans 17 amino acids. Germline-derived CDR1 and CDR2 are SNHLY and FYNNEI. V lost 6 bases to trimming and J lost 5 bases, with 23 bases between them. CDR3 loop: CASSYVRGAGIYQPQHF. The CDR3 coding sequence is TGTGCCAGCAGCTACGTGCGGGGGGCAGGTATCTATCAGCCCCAGCATTTT.

This clone occurred once. An end of the junction differs from the germline gene, which may be a read error. The gene calls are TRBV29-1 and TRBJ2-3; 9 bases agree with TRBD1. CDR1 SQVTM and CDR2 ANQGSEA come from the germline V gene. The CDR3 totals 15 residues. The CDR3 nucleotides read TGCAGCGTGGAAGGGACAGGGAGGGAGAAGGATACGCAGTATTTT. As protein: CSVEGTGREKDTQYF.

The rearrangement links TRBV5-4 to TRBJ2-3; 8 bases agree with TRBD2. The CDR3 sequence is 20 residues long. The germline gives CDR1 SGHNT, CDR2 YYREEE (reference sequence). V lost 0 bases to trimming and J lost 3 bases; unmatched junction nucleotides: 18. The CDR3 loop reads CASSLAPLGFGGGNTDTQYF. CDR3 DNA sequence: TGTGCCAGCAGCTTGGCCCCTCTCGGATTCGGCGGGGGGAATACAGATACGCAGTATTTT.